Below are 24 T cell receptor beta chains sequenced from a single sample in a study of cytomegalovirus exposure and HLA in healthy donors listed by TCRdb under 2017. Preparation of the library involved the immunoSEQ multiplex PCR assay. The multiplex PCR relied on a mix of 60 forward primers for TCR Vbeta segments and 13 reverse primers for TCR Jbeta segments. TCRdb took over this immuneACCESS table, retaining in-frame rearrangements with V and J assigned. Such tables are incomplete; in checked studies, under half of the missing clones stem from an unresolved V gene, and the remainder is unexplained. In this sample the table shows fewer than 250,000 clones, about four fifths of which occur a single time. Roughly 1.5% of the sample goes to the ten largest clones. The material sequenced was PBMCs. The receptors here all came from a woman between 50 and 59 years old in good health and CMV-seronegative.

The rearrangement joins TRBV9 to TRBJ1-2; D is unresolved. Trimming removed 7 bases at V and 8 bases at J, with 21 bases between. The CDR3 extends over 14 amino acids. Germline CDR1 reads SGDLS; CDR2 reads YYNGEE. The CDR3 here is CASRRPSDLLGYTF. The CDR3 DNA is TGTGCCAGCCGGCGGCCTAGCGACCTATTGGGCTACACCTTC.

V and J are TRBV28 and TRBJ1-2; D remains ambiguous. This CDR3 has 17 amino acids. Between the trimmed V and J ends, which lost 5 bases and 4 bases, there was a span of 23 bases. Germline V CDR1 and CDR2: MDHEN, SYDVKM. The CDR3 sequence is CASSPETGLRKGYGYTF. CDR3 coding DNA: TGTGCCAGCAGTCCCGAGACCGGACTTCGAAAGGGCTATGGCTACACCTTC.

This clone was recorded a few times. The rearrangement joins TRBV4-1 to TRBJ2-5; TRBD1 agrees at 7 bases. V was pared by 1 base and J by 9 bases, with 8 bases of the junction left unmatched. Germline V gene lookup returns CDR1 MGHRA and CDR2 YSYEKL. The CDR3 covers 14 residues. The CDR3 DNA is TGCGCCAGCAGCCAAGGACAGGGCGCATGGGCCCAGTACTTC. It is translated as CASSQGQGAWAQYF.

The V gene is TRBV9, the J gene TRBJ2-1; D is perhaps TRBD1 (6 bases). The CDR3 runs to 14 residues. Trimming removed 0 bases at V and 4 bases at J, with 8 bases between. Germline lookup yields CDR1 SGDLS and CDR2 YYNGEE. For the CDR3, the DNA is TGTGCCAGCAGCGTAGCAGGGGCATACAATGAGCAGTTCTTC. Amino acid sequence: CASSVAGAYNEQFF.

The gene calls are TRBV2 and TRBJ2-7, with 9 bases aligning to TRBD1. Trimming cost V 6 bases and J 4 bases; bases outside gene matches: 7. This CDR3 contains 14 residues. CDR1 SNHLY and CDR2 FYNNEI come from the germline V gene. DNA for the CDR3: TGTGCCAGCAGGCCGGGACAGGGATTGTACGAGCAGTACTTC. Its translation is CASRPGQGLYEQYF.

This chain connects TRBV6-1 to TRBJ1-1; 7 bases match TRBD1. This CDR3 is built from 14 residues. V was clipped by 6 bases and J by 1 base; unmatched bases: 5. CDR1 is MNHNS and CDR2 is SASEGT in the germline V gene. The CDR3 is CASRPTGRNTEAFF. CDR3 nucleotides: TGTGCCAGCAGGCCGACAGGGAGGAACACTGAAGCTTTCTTT.

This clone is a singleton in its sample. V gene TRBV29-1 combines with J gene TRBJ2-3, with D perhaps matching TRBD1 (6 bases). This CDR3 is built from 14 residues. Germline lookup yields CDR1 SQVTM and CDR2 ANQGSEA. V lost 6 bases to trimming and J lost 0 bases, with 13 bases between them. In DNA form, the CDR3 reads TGCAGCGTCCTCAGGGGAATCAGCACAGATACGCAGTATTTT. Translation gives CSVLRGISTDTQYF.

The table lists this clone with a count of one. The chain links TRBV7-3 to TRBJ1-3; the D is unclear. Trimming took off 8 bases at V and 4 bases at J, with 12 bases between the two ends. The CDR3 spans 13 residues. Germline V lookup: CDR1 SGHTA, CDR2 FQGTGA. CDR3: CASGPPGGNTIYF. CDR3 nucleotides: TGTGCCAGCGGCCCCCCAGGAGGAAACACCATATATTTT.

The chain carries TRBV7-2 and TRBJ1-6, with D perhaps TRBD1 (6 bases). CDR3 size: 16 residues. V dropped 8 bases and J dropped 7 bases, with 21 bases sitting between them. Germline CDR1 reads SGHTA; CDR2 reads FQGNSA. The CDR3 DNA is TGTGCCAGCTCGCGAGGGGGAACGGCTCCGAATTCACCCCTCCACTTT. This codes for CASSRGGTAPNSPLHF.

The CDR3 DNA reads TGTGCCAGCAGGGTTCGGACAGGCAGCTCCTATAATTCACCCCTCCACTTT. Amino acid sequence: CASRVRTGSSYNSPLHF. The chain recombines TRBV2 with TRBJ1-6; 7 bases align to TRBD1. The V gene's germline CDR1 is SNHLY and CDR2 FYNNEI. This CDR3 comprises 17 residues. With 6 bases clipped from V and 0 bases from J, the junction kept 8 bases outside the gene matches.

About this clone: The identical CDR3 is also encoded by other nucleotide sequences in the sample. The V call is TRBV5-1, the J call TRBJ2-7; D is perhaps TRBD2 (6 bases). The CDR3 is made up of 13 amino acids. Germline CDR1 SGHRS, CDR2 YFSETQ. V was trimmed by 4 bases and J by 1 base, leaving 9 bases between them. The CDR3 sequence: CASSPGLSYEQYF. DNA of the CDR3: TGCGCCAGCAGCCCCGGACTATCCTACGAGCAGTACTTC.

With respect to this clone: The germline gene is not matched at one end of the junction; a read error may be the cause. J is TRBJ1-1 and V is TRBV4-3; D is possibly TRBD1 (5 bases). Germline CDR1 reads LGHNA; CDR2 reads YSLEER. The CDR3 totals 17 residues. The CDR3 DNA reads TGCGCCAGCAGCCAAGACCCGGGAGGGGCTCCGAACGCTGAAGCTTTCTTT. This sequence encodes CASSQDPGGAPNAEAFF.

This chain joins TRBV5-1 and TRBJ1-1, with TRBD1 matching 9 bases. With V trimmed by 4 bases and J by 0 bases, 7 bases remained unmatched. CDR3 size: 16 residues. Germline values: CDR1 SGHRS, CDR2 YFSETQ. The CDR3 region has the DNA TGCGCCAGCAGCAACGGACAGGGGCGTATGAACACTGAAGCTTTCTTT. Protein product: CASSNGQGRMNTEAFF. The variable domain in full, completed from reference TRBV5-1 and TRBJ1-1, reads KAGVTQTPRYLIKTRGQQVTLSCSPISGHRSVSWYQQTPGQGLQFLFEYFSETQRNKGNFPGRFSGRQFSNSRSEMNVSTLELGDSALYLCASSNGQGRMNTEAFFGQGTRLTVV.

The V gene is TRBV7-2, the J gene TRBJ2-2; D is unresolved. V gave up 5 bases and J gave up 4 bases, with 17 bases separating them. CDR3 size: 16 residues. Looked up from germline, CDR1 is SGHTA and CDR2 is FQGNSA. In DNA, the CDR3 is TGTGCCAGCAGCCTTACGGCTACAGCTTTCACCGGGGAGCTGTTTTTT. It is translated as CASSLTATAFTGELFF.

The CDR3 nucleotides are TGTGCCAGCAGCGAACGACAGGGATGGGGGTGGGAGACCCAGTACTTC. It translates to CASSERQGWGWETQYF. The chain combines TRBV9 with TRBJ2-5; TRBD1 matches 7 bases. V lost 3 bases to trimming and J lost 5 bases; unmatched junction nucleotides: 13. This CDR3 comprises 16 residues. The germline CDR1 and CDR2 sequences are SGDLS and YYNGEE.

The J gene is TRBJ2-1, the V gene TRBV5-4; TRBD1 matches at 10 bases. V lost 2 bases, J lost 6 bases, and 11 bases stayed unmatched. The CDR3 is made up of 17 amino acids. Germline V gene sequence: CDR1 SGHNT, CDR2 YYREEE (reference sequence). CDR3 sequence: CASSFPGQGQVSNEQFF. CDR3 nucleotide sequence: TGTGCCAGCAGCTTCCCGGGACAGGGGCAGGTTTCCAATGAGCAGTTCTTC.

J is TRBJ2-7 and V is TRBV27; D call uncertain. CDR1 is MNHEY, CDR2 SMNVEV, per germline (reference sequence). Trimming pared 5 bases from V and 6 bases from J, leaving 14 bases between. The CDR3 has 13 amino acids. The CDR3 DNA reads TGTGCCAGCAGTCGCCCTGGCCGGAGCGAGCAGTACTTC. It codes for CASSRPGRSEQYF.

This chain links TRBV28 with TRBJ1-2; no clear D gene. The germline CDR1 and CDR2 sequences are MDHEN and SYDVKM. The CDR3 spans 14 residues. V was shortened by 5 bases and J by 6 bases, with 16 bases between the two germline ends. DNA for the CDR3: TGTGCCAGCAGTCCCGAGGTTAGGCTTGATGGCTACACCTTC. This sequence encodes CASSPEVRLDGYTF.

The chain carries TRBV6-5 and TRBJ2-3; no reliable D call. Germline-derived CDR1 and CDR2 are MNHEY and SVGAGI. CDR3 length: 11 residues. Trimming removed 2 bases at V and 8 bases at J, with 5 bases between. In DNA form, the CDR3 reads TGTGCCAGCAGTTACCGAGGTACGCAGTATTTT. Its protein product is CASSYRGTQYF.

CDR3 protein: CASSQDLSRVGQPQHF. The CDR3, as DNA: TGCGCCAGCAGCCAAGATCTTAGCAGGGTCGGGCAGCCCCAGCATTTT. The rearrangement links TRBV4-1 to TRBJ1-5; TRBD1 is a possible D gene (5 bases). Germline CDR1 MGHRA, CDR2 YSYEKL. This CDR3 is 16 amino acids long. V gave up 0 bases and J gave up 7 bases, with 16 bases separating them.

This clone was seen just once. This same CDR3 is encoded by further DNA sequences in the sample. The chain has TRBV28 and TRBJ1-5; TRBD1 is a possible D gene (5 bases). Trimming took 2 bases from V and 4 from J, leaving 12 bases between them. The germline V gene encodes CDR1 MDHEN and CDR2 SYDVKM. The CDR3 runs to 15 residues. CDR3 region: CASSLGQGWNQPQHF. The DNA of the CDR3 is TGTGCCAGCAGTTTAGGGCAGGGATGGAATCAGCCCCAGCATTTT.

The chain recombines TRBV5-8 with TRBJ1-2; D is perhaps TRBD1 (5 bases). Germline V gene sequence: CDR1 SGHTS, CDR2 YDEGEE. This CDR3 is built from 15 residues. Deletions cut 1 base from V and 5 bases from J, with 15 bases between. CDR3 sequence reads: CASSLSGGGLYGYTF. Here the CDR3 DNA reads TGTGCCAGCAGCTTGAGTGGGGGAGGACTTTATGGCTACACCTTC.

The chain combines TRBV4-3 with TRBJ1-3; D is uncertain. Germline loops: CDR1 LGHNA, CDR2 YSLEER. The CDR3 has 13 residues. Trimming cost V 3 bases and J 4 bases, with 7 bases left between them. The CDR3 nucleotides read TGCGCCAGCAGCCATTCACAGGGAAACACCATATATTTT. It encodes CASSHSQGNTIYF.

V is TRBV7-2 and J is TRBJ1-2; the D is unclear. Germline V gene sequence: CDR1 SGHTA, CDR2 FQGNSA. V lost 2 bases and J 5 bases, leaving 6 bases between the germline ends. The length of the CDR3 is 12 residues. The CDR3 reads CASSLTLYGYTF. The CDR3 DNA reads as TGTGCCAGCAGCTTAACATTGTATGGCTACACCTTC. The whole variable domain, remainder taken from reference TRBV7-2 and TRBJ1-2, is GAGVSQSPSNKVTEKGKDVELRCDPISGHTALYWYRQSLGQGLEFLIYFQGNSAPDKSGLPSDRFSAERTGGSVSTLTIQRTQQEDSAVYLCASSLTLYGYTFGSGTRLTVV.